Shown below are 10 T cell receptor beta chains from a single sample sequenced in a study of T cells in Graves' hyperthyroidism and ophthalmopathy. RNA transcripts provided the source from which TCR beta CDR3 regions were amplified. TCR CDR3 underwent first-round RT-PCR with the HTBI primer set. TCRdb redid the calling of the multiplex PCR reads with MiXCR, one entry per CDR3 protein. The sample has 350,000 to 400,000 distinct CDR3 sequences, about 16% seen once. Specimen: blood. The origin of the receptors is a woman aged 30 to 39 with Graves' hyperthyroidism.

This chain joins TRBV24-1 and TRBJ2-1; 7 positions agree with TRBD1. The trim removed 4 bases at V and 8 bases at J, leaving 10 bases unmatched. The CDR3 totals 15 residues. CDR1 is KGHDR, CDR2 SFDVKD, per germline. CDR3 amino acids: CATSEPQGLGDEQFF. The CDR3 DNA sequence: TGTGCCACCAGTGAACCACAGGGGTTGGGCGATGAGCAGTTCTTC.

This clonotype was counted ten times or more. This chain connects TRBV11-2 to TRBJ2-7; the D is unclear. The CDR3 consists of 15 residues. The germline CDR1 and CDR2 sequences are SGHAT and FQNNGV. V was cut by 4 bases and J by 0 bases, with 13 bases left in between. The CDR3: CASSSSTGLSYEQYF. The CDR3 nucleotides read TGTGCCAGCAGCTCGTCGACTGGGCTCTCCTACGAGCAGTACTTC.

This clonotype was counted a few times. The chain joins TRBV5-1 to TRBJ2-3; TRBD2 matches 14 bases. Per germline, CDR1 SGHRS and CDR2 YFSETQ. This CDR3 contains 16 residues. The V gene end was trimmed by 4 bases and the J gene end by 4 bases; junction bases not matched to a gene: 5. The CDR3 DNA is TGCGCCAGCAGCGGCGGGACTAGCGGGAGTTCAGATACGCAGTATTTT. Translated: CASSGGTSGSSDTQYF. Full variable domain (outside the CDR3, taken from reference TRBV5-1 and TRBJ2-3): KAGVTQTPRYLIKTRGQQVTLSCSPISGHRSVSWYQQTPGQGLQFLFEYFSETQRNKGNFPGRFSGRQFSNSRSEMNVSTLELGDSALYLCASSGGTSGSSDTQYFGPGTRLTVL.

This clonotype was observed many times. This sequence joins TRBV6-1 and TRBJ1-1, with 7 bases matching TRBD1. Per the germline V gene, CDR1 is MNHNS and CDR2 is SASEGT. V trimming: 3 bases; J trimming: 5 bases; junction bases outside the gene matches: 3. The CDR3 covers 13 residues. The DNA of the CDR3 is TGTGCCAGCAGTGAGGGACAGTGGACTGAAGCTTTCTTT. Translated, it gives CASSEGQWTEAFF.

This clonotype was found many times. The chain has TRBV3-1 and TRBJ2-7; 9 bases are shared with TRBD1. Looked up from germline, CDR1 is LGHDT and CDR2 is YNNKEL (reference sequence). The trim removed 3 bases at V and 2 bases at J, leaving 2 bases unmatched. This CDR3 spans 14 amino acids. Here the CDR3 reads CASSQGTGTYEQYF. The CDR3 region has the DNA TGTGCCAGCAGCCAGGGGACAGGGACCTACGAGCAGTACTTC.

With regard to this clonotype: Being one base from a much bigger clone, this may be a read error. The chain couples TRBV6-2 or TRBV6-3 to TRBJ2-7; D is unclear. Per germline, CDR1 MNHEY and CDR2 SVGEGT. The V and J ends lost 0 bases and 7 bases respectively, with 7 bases between them. CDR3 length: 12 residues. The CDR3 reads CASSYSMDEQYF. The CDR3 region has the DNA TGTGCCAGCAGTTACTCGATGGATGAGCAGTACTTC.

This clonotype has just a few counts. V and J are TRBV11-2 and TRBJ2-2; TRBD2 agrees at 7 bases. The CDR3 extends over 15 amino acids. V dropped 6 bases and J dropped 5; count of bases not matched to a gene: 9. CDR1 and CDR2 from the germline V gene are SGHAT and FQNNGV. CDR3 DNA: TGTGCCAGCAGGAATCGGGACTACCTGACCGGGGAGCTGTTTTTT. Protein: CASRNRDYLTGELFF.

This clonotype has a count of ten or more. This sequence joins TRBV4-2 and TRBJ2-7; no clear D. CDR3 length equals 16 residues. The germline V gene has CDR1 LGHNA and CDR2 YNFKEQ. V lost 0 bases and J lost 4, with 16 bases in between. This CDR3 reads CASSQEPQAVAYEQYF. In DNA, the CDR3 is TGTGCCAGCAGCCAAGAACCCCAGGCCGTTGCTTACGAGCAGTACTTC.

Worth noting for this clonotype: A much larger clone differs by one base, so this may be a read error. V and J are TRBV28 and TRBJ2-6; possibly TRBD1 or TRBD2 for D (5 bases each). Germline assignment: CDR1 MDHEN and CDR2 SYDVKM. The CDR3 is 15 residues long. The CDR3 region has the DNA TGTGCCAGCAGTTTGGGAGCAGCTGGGGCCACCGTCCTGACTTTC. It translates to CASSLGAAGATVLTF.

The chain couples TRBV7-9 to TRBJ2-1; TRBD2 matches at 9 bases. In germline, CDR1 is SEHNR, CDR2 FQNEAQ (reference sequence). The ends lost 5 bases at V and 0 bases at J; junction bases unmatched: 8. This CDR3 has 17 amino acids. DNA for the CDR3: TGTGCCAGCAGCGAGACTAGCGGAAGTAGCTCCTACAATGAGCAGTTCTTC. It translates to CASSETSGSSSYNEQFF.